A selection of T cell receptor beta chains follows, all from one sample in a study of Ad26.COV2.S vaccination and SARS-CoV-2 variants. Using immunoSEQ multiplex PCR, the repertoire was profiled, and TCRdb retains in-frame clones only, with some absent. The repertoire includes about 440,000 clones, 90% of them detected once, and less than 5.5% sits in the top ten. This specimen was peripheral blood, taken in a trial of Ad26.COV2.S vaccine versus placebo. The origin of the receptors is a person between 18 and 59 years old who received the Ad26.COV2.S COVID-19 vaccine or a placebo. Each CDR3 is given with its conserved first and last residue. The order of the fields is J gene, V gene, D gene, clone size, CDR3 protein, CDR3 DNA. The D gene is left open where the match is weak. The size entry is marked missing in some rows and otherwise reads once, few, many or a size class.

>TRBJ1-2|TRBV10-3|TRBD1|NA
CAITDRQGVDGYTF
TGTGCCATCACCGACAGACAGGGAGTTGATGGCTACACCTTC
>TRBJ2-2|TRBV6-2/TRBV6-3|NA|NA
CASSYSTGDTGELFF
TGTGCCAGCAGTTACTCGACAGGCGACACCGGGGAGCTGTTTTTT
>TRBJ2-1|TRBV27|NA|NA
CASRTRINEQFF
TGTGCCAGCAGGACTAGGATCAATGAGCAGTTCTTC
>TRBJ2-3|TRBV7-3|TRBD1|NA
CASSAAGGDTQYF
TGTGCCAGCAGCGCAGCAGGGGGTGATACGCAGTATTTT
>TRBJ2-1|TRBV19|NA|NA
CASSMGQALGDEQFF
TGTGCCAGTAGTATGGGGCAGGCTCTGGGGGATGAGCAGTTCTTC
>TRBJ2-5|TRBV28|NA|NA
CASLSGAGQLQETQYF
TGTGCCAGCCTTTCTGGGGCAGGCCAGTTACAAGAGACCCAGTACTTC
>TRBJ1-1|TRBV3-1/TRBV3-2|NA|NA
CASSLRGIDNEAFF
TGTGCCAGCAGCCTCCGGGGTATCGATAATGAAGCTTTCTTT
>TRBJ2-2|TRBV9|TRBD2|few
CASSLGGLANTGELFF
TGTGCCAGCAGCTTAGGGGGACTAGCGAACACCGGGGAGCTGTTTTTT
>TRBJ2-1|TRBV2|TRBD2|NA
CASRGTSGRYNEQFF
TGTGCCAGCAGGGGGACTAGCGGGAGGTACAATGAGCAGTTCTTC
>TRBJ2-3|TRBV28|TRBD2|NA
CASSPTRGGSADTQYF
TGTGCCAGCAGTCCAACCCGCGGCGGGAGTGCAGATACGCAGTATTTT
>TRBJ1-5|TRBV14|NA|NA
CASSQGGQPQHF
TGTGCCAGCAGCCAAGGGGGTCAGCCCCAGCATTTT
>TRBJ2-6|TRBV28|NA|NA
CASRSPLLSGANVLTF
TGTGCCAGCAGGTCCCCCTTGCTATCTGGGGCCAACGTCCTGACTTTC
>TRBJ2-1|TRBV4-3|TRBD2|NA
CASSQTSGSYNEQFF
TGCGCCAGCAGCCAAACTAGCGGTTCCTACAATGAGCAGTTCTTC
>TRBJ2-1|TRBV28|TRBD2|few
CATQDLAGVSRGGNEQFF
TGTGCCACCCAGGACCTAGCGGGAGTGTCAAGGGGGGGGAATGAGCAGTTCTTC
>TRBJ1-1|TRBV5-4|NA|NA
CASSSSLNGNTEAFF
TGTGCCAGCAGTTCTTCCCTAAATGGGAACACTGAAGCTTTCTTT
>TRBJ2-6|TRBV4-3|NA|NA
CASSQDQGTVSGANVLTF
TGCGCCAGCAGCCAAGATCAGGGGACCGTTTCTGGGGCCAACGTCCTGACTTTC
>TRBJ2-3|TRBV4-2|NA|once
CASSQLQADTQYF
TGTGCCAGCAGCCAACTCCAGGCAGATACGCAGTATTTT
>TRBJ1-1|TRBV27|TRBD1|NA
CASSFPGQGRTEAFF
TGTGCCAGCAGTTTCCCAGGACAGGGACGGACTGAAGCTTTCTTT
>TRBJ2-4|TRBV29-1|NA|NA
CSVATDSLAKNIQYF
TGCAGCGTCGCAACCGACAGTCTAGCCAAAAACATTCAGTACTTC
>TRBJ1-5|TRBV28|NA|few
CASRRSNQPQHF
TGTGCCAGCAGGCGGAGCAATCAGCCCCAGCATTTT
>TRBJ2-5|TRBV5-1|NA|once
CASSSLGVTLETQYF
TGCGCCAGCAGCTCCCTAGGGGTAACGCTGGAGACCCAGTACTTC
>TRBJ1-2|TRBV19|NA|NA
CASSSPENYGYTF
TGTGCCAGTAGTTCCCCGGAGAACTATGGCTACACCTTC
>TRBJ1-6|TRBV3-1/TRBV3-2|NA|NA
CASSPGQIYNSPLHF
TGTGCCAGCAGCCCCGGACAGATTTATAATTCACCCCTCCACTTT
>TRBJ1-4|TRBV7-9|TRBD1|NA
CASSRLTGTNELFF
TGTGCCAGCAGCCGTCTGACAGGGACGAATGAACTGTTTTTT
>TRBJ1-1|TRBV19|NA|NA
CASSTQGGTEAFF
TGTGCCAGTAGCACCCAGGGCGGGACTGAAGCTTTCTTT
>TRBJ2-7|TRBV7-9|TRBD2|NA
CASSPRTSGDYYEQYF
TGTGCCAGCAGCCCCCGGACTAGCGGGGATTACTACGAGCAGTACTTC
>TRBJ2-1|TRBV11-2|TRBD2|once
CASSPRTSYNEQFF
TGTGCCAGCAGCCCAAGGACTAGCTACAATGAGCAGTTCTTC
>TRBJ1-1|TRBV25-1|NA|NA
CASSGGTWNTEAFF
TGTGCCAGCAGTGGGGGGACCTGGAACACTGAAGCTTTCTTT
>TRBJ2-5|TRBV29-1|TRBD2|NA
CSLRLAGVRETQYF
TGCAGCCTCCGTCTAGCGGGAGTTCGAGAGACCCAGTACTTC
>TRBJ1-5|TRBV10-3|TRBD1|few
CAIADRNNQPQHF
TGTGCCATCGCGGACAGGAACAATCAGCCCCAGCATTTT
>TRBJ2-3|TRBV4-3|TRBD2|NA
CASSQVGAGGGQYF
TGCGCCAGCAGCCAAGTCGGTGCGGGAGGAGGGCAGTATTTT
>TRBJ1-1|TRBV12-3/TRBV12-4|NA|NA
CASSGFTNTEAFF
TGTGCCAGCAGTGGGTTTACGAACACTGAAGCTTTCTTT
>TRBJ2-3|TRBV18|TRBD2|NA
CASSPPRGRAGGPDTQYF
TGTGCCAGCTCACCGCCCCGGGGGAGAGCGGGAGGGCCGGATACGCAGTATTTT
>TRBJ1-2|TRBV7-9|NA|once
CASSKYSNYGYTF
TGTGCCAGCAGCAAATACTCCAACTATGGCTACACCTTC
>TRBJ2-7|TRBV18|NA|NA
CASSPKAPPTEQYF
TGTGCCAGCTCACCGAAGGCTCCACCGACCGAGCAGTACTTC
>TRBJ2-7|TRBV28|NA|NA
CASGYRADFEQYF
TGTGCCAGCGGGTACAGGGCTGACTTTGAGCAGTACTTC
>TRBJ2-5|TRBV28|NA|NA
CASSLGTLFRGQETQYF
TGTGCCAGCAGTTTGGGGACACTCTTTAGGGGCCAAGAGACCCAGTACTTC
>TRBJ1-1|TRBV7-9|NA|NA
CASSRWTTGPMNTEAFF
TGTGCCAGCAGCCGTTGGACCACGGGGCCTATGAACACTGAAGCTTTCTTT
>TRBJ2-1|TRBV5-5|NA|once
CASSLNGEDYNEQFF
TGTGCCAGCAGCTTGAATGGCGAGGACTACAATGAGCAGTTCTTC
>TRBJ2-2|TRBV6-9|TRBD2|once
CAPEGKKAGGKTGELFF
TGTGCCCCGGAGGGTAAAAAAGCGGGAGGCAAAACCGGGGAGCTGTTTTTT
>TRBJ1-1|TRBV28|NA|NA
CASSPPGLEAFF
TGTGCCAGCAGCCCGCCGGGGCTTGAAGCTTTCTTT
>TRBJ2-7|TRBV4-2|NA|NA
CASSQGGQGYEQYF
TGTGCCAGCAGCCAAGGAGGCCAGGGATACGAGCAGTACTTC
>TRBJ1-2|TRBV4-1|NA|NA
CASSQSLEGYGYTF
TGCGCCAGCAGCCAATCCCTCGAGGGCTATGGCTACACCTTC
>TRBJ1-4|TRBV2|NA|NA
CASSDFGGPGEKLFF
TGTGCCAGCAGTGACTTCGGGGGGCCGGGGGAAAAACTGTTTTTT
>TRBJ2-6|TRBV10-2|NA|NA
CASSVGGSGANVLTF
TGCGCCAGCAGTGTTGGGGGGTCTGGGGCCAACGTCCTGACTTTC
>TRBJ2-1|TRBV5-1|NA|once
CASSVGSSGFYNEQFF
TGCGCCAGCAGCGTGGGTAGTAGCGGCTTCTACAATGAGCAGTTCTTC
>TRBJ2-2|TRBV13|TRBD1|NA
CASSREGTGDTGELFF
TGTGCCAGCAGCCGGGAGGGGACAGGGGACACCGGGGAGCTGTTTTTT
>TRBJ2-7|TRBV4-3|NA|NA
CASSQDREVSYEQYF
TGCGCCAGCAGCCAAGACAGGGAGGTCTCCTACGAGCAGTACTTC
>TRBJ2-7|TRBV9|NA|NA
CASSVEGSAGYEQYF
TGTGCCAGCAGCGTAGAGGGCAGCGCAGGCTACGAGCAGTACTTC
>TRBJ2-7|TRBV14|TRBD2|NA
CASSQPLAGDHEQYF
TGTGCCAGCAGCCAACCCCTAGCGGGAGATCACGAGCAGTACTTC
>TRBJ1-3|TRBV7-9|NA|few
CASSLQGDSGNTIYF
TGTGCCAGCAGCTTACAAGGCGACTCTGGAAACACCATATATTTT
>TRBJ2-3|TRBV25-1|TRBD2|NA
CASSGTSGFSTDTQYF
TGTGCCAGCAGTGGGACTAGCGGGTTTAGCACAGATACGCAGTATTTT